A selection of T cell receptor beta chains follows, all from one sample in a study of beta chain features in type 1 diabetes. Method: immunoSEQ multiplex PCR; TCRdb's copy keeps in-frame clones and lacks some. The sample has 310,000 or so clones; roughly 9% are singletons. The sample taken for sequencing was central memory CD4+ T cells from blood. Source of these receptors: a man between 25 and 39 years old with type 1 diabetes. CDR3s include the opening cysteine and the closing phenylalanine or tryptophan. Fields, in order: V gene, J gene, D gene, clone size, CDR3 DNA, CDR3 protein. The D gene is left open where the match is weak. Rows give clone size only sometimes, using once, few, many, or a class for an expanded clone.

>TRBV29-1|TRBJ2-5|-|-
TGCAGCCTCTGGGGGGCCCAAGAGACCCAGTACTTC
CSLWGAQETQYF
>TRBV7-2|TRBJ1-2|-|-
TGTGCCAGCAGCGGAGGAATGGGGTATGGCTACACCTTC
CASSGGMGYGYTF
>TRBV5-1|TRBJ2-5|-|few
TGCGCCAGCAGCTTGGTTTCCGGGACCCTTACCCAGTACTTC
CASSLVSGTLTQYF
>TRBV12-2|TRBJ1-5|-|-
TGTGCAAGTCGCTTCCGGATCGTTAGCAATCAGCCCCAGCATTTT
CASRFRIVSNQPQHF
>TRBV6-5|TRBJ1-6|-|few
TGTGCCAGCAGTTACAGCCCGGATAATTCACCCCTCCACTTT
CASSYSPDNSPLHF
>TRBV18|TRBJ1-3|-|-
TGTGCCAGCTCATCCGGAACGGCTAGCTCTGGAAACACCATATATTTT
CASSSGTASSGNTIYF
>TRBV7-2|TRBJ1-1|-|few
TGTGCCAGCAGCTTATCCGTGCGGGACACTGAAGCTTTCTTT
CASSLSVRDTEAFF
>TRBV6-6|TRBJ2-7|-|-
TGTGCCAGCAGCTCCGGAGGGACAGTAAGCTCCTACGAGCAGTACTTC
CASSSGGTVSSYEQYF
>TRBV4-3|TRBJ1-1|-|few
TGCGCCAGCAGCCACCCGGACAGGAACACTGAAGCTTTCTTT
CASSHPDRNTEAFF
>TRBV2|TRBJ2-5|TRBD1|-
TGTGCCAGCAGCCGACAGGGAACCCAGTACTTC
CASSRQGTQYF
>TRBV29-1|TRBJ1-1|-|few
TGCAGCGTCGGGAGGGCAGACGGGGTTTCCGCTGAAGCTTTCTTT
CSVGRADGVSAEAFF
>TRBV18|TRBJ2-6|-|many
TGTGCCAGCTCCGGACAGCCCCCTGGGGCCAACGTCCTGACTTTC
CASSGQPPGANVLTF
>TRBV28|TRBJ2-3|-|-
TGTGCCAGCAGCCCCCCGTTTGGAGGGGCAGATACGCAGTATTTT
CASSPPFGGADTQYF
>TRBV11-2|TRBJ2-1|TRBD2|few
TGTGCCAGCAGCCCACCGGGACTAGCGTCCGGTAATGAGCAGTTCTTC
CASSPPGLASGNEQFF
>TRBV7-2|TRBJ2-1|-|-
TGTGCCAGCAGCCTTAGCGAGGGTTATGAGCAGTTCTTC
CASSLSEGYEQFF
>TRBV11-2|TRBJ2-2|-|-
TGTGCCAGCAGCTTAGTACAGGATATTACCGGGGAGCTGTTTTTT
CASSLVQDITGELFF
>TRBV9|TRBJ2-2|-|few
TGTGCCAGCAGCGTAGTAAGGGACCTTAACACCGGGGAGCTGTTTTTT
CASSVVRDLNTGELFF
>TRBV7-9|TRBJ2-5|-|few
TGTGCCAGCAGCCAAGACGTCGTGCGAGAGACCCAGTACTTC
CASSQDVVRETQYF
>TRBV7-2|TRBJ2-3|-|many
TGTGCCAGCAGCCCGCCCGGTCGAGATACGCAGTATTTT
CASSPPGRDTQYF
>TRBV5-4|TRBJ1-1|-|-
TGTGCCAGCAGCTTGGGAGGGGAAGGAGGCACTGAAGCTTTCTTT
CASSLGGEGGTEAFF
>TRBV4-1|TRBJ2-2|-|few
TGCGCCAGCAGCCAAGCAGGACTCGGGGCCGGGGAGCTGTTTTTT
CASSQAGLGAGELFF
>TRBV28|TRBJ1-2|-|few
TGTGCCAGCAGTTTATTGAGTGGGGGCGGAGGCTACACCTTC
CASSLLSGGGGYTF
>TRBV14|TRBJ2-5|-|few
TGTGCCAGCAGCCAAGCGGCAGGGTGGAGGGAGACCCAGTACTTC
CASSQAAGWRETQYF
>TRBV7-2|TRBJ2-5|-|few
TGTGCCAGCAGCTTAACCGGGACCCTCCCCCAAGAGACCCAGTACTTC
CASSLTGTLPQETQYF
>TRBV19|TRBJ2-5|-|-
TGTGCCAGTAGATCCAGCCAGGACAAAGAGACCCAGTACTTC
CASRSSQDKETQYF
>TRBV27|TRBJ2-3|-|-
TGTGCCAGCAGTTTATACAGGGATACGCAGTATTTT
CASSLYRDTQYF
>TRBV7-9|TRBJ2-7|-|-
TGTGCCAGCAGCGACCCGGCCCAGGGGTTTGGCGAGCAGTACTTC
CASSDPAQGFGEQYF
>TRBV29-1|TRBJ1-3|-|few
TGCAGCGTTTTAGGACGGGGCTCTGGAAACACCATATATTTT
CSVLGRGSGNTIYF
>TRBV25-1|TRBJ2-4|TRBD1|-
TGTGCCAGCAGTGAGACAGGGGGTGGCAAAAACATTCAGTACTTC
CASSETGGGKNIQYF
>TRBV5-1|TRBJ2-6|TRBD2|few
TGCGCCAGCAGCGAAACTCGCGGGGGGGCCGCTGGGGCCAACGTCCTGACTTTC
CASSETRGGAAGANVLTF
>TRBV27|TRBJ2-1|TRBD2|-
TGTGCCAGCAGTTTGAACGGGGGGGCCGATGAGCAGTTCTTC
CASSLNGGADEQFF
>TRBV5-6|TRBJ2-5|TRBD1|-
TGTGCCAGCAGCTTGACAGGGGCCCCAGAGACCCAGTACTTC
CASSLTGAPETQYF
>TRBV7-2|TRBJ2-5|-|-
TGTGCCAGCAGCTTAGAAACGGTGTGGGAGACCCAGTACTTC
CASSLETVWETQYF
>TRBV30|TRBJ1-4|-|few
TGTGCCTCCACGCAGTCTGAAAAACTGTTTTTT
CASTQSEKLFF
>TRBV9|TRBJ2-1|TRBD2|few
TGTGCCAGCAGCGTCCGGACTAGCGGGGGGGCTAACAATGAGCAGTTCTTC
CASSVRTSGGANNEQFF
>TRBV4-3|TRBJ2-1|-|-
TGCGCCAGCAGCCATGCCGTTGGACAGTCCTCCTACAATGAGCAGTTCTTC
CASSHAVGQSSYNEQFF
>TRBV2|TRBJ2-1|TRBD1|few
TGTGCCAGCAGAAGGGACAGCTTAACTGGCGAGCAGTTCTTC
CASRRDSLTGEQFF
>TRBV7-2|TRBJ2-2|-|few
TGTGCCAGCAGCCCCCGAACCGGGGAGCTGTTTTTT
CASSPRTGELFF
>TRBV6-6|TRBJ1-1|-|-
TGTGCCGGCTCCGGGACCGGGGGCACTGAAGCTTTCTTT
CAGSGTGGTEAFF
>TRBV11-2|TRBJ1-1|TRBD1|-
TGTGCCAGCAGTTTCGACAGGGTAAACACTGAAGCTTTCTTT
CASSFDRVNTEAFF
>TRBV5-4|TRBJ2-1|-|once
TGTGCCAGCAGCTCGAGTAAAATACAGGGTTGGAGCTCCTACAATGAGCAGTTCTTC
CASSSSKIQGWSSYNEQFF
>TRBV11-2|TRBJ2-7|TRBD1|many
TGTGCCAGCAGCGGTTACGGGACAGGAACCTACGAGCAGTACTTC
CASSGYGTGTYEQYF
>TRBV4-2|TRBJ2-5|-|few
TGTGCCAGCAGCCAAGGTTCACTAGTTGGTATCCCGGGCCAAGAGACCCAGTACTTC
CASSQGSLVGIPGQETQYF
>TRBV6-1|TRBJ1-4|-|-
TGTGCCAGCAGTGACGTACGGCTTAATGAAAAACTGTTTTTT
CASSDVRLNEKLFF
>TRBV5-1|TRBJ2-7|-|-
TGCGCCAGCAGCTTGGAACAGGGCTACGAGCAGTACTTC
CASSLEQGYEQYF